The rows below give T cell receptor beta chains drawn from one sample of a study of STAT5B mutations in CD4+ large granular lymphocyte leukemia. Assay used: immunoSEQ multiplex PCR; TCRdb lists only in-frame clones, some missing. The sample consists of under 40,000 clones, 70% to 80% of them appearing once. The source material was CD4+ T cells from blood buffy coats. The origin of the receptors is a human donor in good health. The CDR3 runs from the conserved cysteine through the conserved F or W. Fields, in order: J gene, D gene, V gene, CDR3 DNA, CDR3 protein. D genes are given only for firm matches.

>TRBJ2-1|.|TRBV6-5
TGTGCCAGCAGTTACTCGCCCAGAACTGGGGATGAGCAGTTCTTC
CASSYSPRTGDEQFF
>TRBJ2-5|.|TRBV14
TGTGCCAGCAGCCAAGAATTTTGGAGGGAAGAAGAGACCCAGTACTTC
CASSQEFWREEETQYF
>TRBJ1-4|TRBD1|TRBV28
TGTGCCAGCACCGAGACAGGGTTAAATGAAAAACTGTTTTTT
CASTETGLNEKLFF
>TRBJ2-2|.|TRBV19
TGTGCCAGTAGTGGCTCGGACCACACCGGGGAGCTGTTTTTT
CASSGSDHTGELFF
>TRBJ2-1|.|TRBV6-5
TGTGCCAGCAGTTACTCATCCGGGGGGCGGTACAATGAGCAGTTCTTC
CASSYSSGGRYNEQFF
>TRBJ1-1|.|TRBV10-2
TGCGCCAGCAGTGTCTTGAGGGACACTGAAGCTTTCTTT
CASSVLRDTEAFF
>TRBJ2-6|.|TRBV9
TGTGCCAGCAGCGTAGATCCTGGGGCCAACGTCCTGACTTTC
CASSVDPGANVLTF
>TRBJ2-3|TRBD2|TRBV7-2
TGTGCCAGCAGCTTGGATGGCGCGGGCGGGGGATCCACAGATACGCAGTATTTT
CASSLDGAGGGSTDTQYF
>TRBJ1-2|.|TRBV6-1
TGTGCCAGCAGTGACCCTGGATTTTCTGGCTACACCTTC
CASSDPGFSGYTF
>TRBJ1-2|.|TRBV19
TGTGCCAGTACCGCCGAGGGACTTCGTAACTATGGCTACACCTTC
CASTAEGLRNYGYTF